This T cell receptor beta chain was recovered during a study of OX40 agonist ivuxolimab in advanced cancers. On the study more broadly: Head and neck, renal cell, melanoma or hepatocellular carcinoma were the cancers that dose-escalation patients had. Study-wide results and limits: Averaging showed that CD8+ T cells had more expanded clones than CD4+ did.

The V segment lost 6 bases and the J segment 4 bases; nucleotides outside the gene matches: 9. The CDR3 spans 15 residues. In germline, CDR1 is SQVTM, CDR2 ANQGSEA. Only in-frame clones appear in the TCRdb table, and some are missing; sequencing was by immunoSEQ multiplex PCR. Of some 11,000 clones in the sample, 86% were seen once. Blood was sampled at baseline, cycle 4 day 1, and cycle 7 day 1. To note about this clone: Its target is not known.

The sample here was CD4+ or CD8+ T cells sorted from blood, taken in a trial of the OX40 agonist ivuxolimab. The genes are TRBV29-1 and TRBJ2-1; TRBD2 matches 10 bases. This TCR came from an adult with an advanced solid tumor such as melanoma, head and neck, liver or kidney cancer. CDR3 DNA: TGCAGCGTGGGGGGTGGGACTAGCGTATACAATGAGCAGTTCTTC. Its protein product is CSVGGGTSVYNEQFF.